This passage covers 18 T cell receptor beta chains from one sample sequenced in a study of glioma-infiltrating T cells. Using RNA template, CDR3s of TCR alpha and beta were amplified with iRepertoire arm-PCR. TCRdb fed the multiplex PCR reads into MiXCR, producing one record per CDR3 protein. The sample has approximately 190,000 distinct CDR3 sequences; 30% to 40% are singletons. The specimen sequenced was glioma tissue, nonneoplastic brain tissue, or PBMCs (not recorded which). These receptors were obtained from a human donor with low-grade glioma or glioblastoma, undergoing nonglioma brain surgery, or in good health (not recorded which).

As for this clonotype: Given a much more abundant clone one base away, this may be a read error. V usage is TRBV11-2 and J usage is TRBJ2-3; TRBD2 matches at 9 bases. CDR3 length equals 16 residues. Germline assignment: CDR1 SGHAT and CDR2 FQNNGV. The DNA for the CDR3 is TGTGCCAGCAGCTTAGTAGGAGGACTAGCGATAGATACGCGGTATTTT. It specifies CASSLVGGLAIDTRYF.

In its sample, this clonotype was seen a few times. The CDR3 sequence: CASRLGEEKLFF. The CDR3 DNA reads as TGTGCCAGCAGATTGGGGGAAGAAAAACTGTTTTTT. The gene calls are TRBV3-1 and TRBJ1-4, with D perhaps matching TRBD1 (5 bases). CDR1 LGHDT and CDR2 YNNKEL come from the germline V gene (reference sequence). The length of the CDR3 is 12 residues. The V end was cut by 6 bases, the J end by 8 bases, with 10 bases between.

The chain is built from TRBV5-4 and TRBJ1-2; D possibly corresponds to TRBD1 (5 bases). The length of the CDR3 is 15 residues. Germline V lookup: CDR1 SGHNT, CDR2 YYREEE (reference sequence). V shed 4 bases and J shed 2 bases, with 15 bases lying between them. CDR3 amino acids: CASSAGLRDNYGYTF. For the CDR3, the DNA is TGTGCCAGCAGCGCTGGCCTGAGGGACAACTATGGCTACACCTTC.

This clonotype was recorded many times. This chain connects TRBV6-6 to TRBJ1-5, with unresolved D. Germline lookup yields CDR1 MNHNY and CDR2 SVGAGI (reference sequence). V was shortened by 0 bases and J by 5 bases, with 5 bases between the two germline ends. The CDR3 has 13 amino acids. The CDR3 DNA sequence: TGTGCCAGCAGTTACTCGAAGGATCAGCCCCAGCATTTT. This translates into CASSYSKDQPQHF.

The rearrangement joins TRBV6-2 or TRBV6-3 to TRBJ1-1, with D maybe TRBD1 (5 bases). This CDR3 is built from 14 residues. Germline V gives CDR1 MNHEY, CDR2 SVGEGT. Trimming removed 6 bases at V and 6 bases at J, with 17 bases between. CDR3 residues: CASSRTGAGPEAFF. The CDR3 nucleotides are TGTGCCAGCAGCCGTACAGGCGCCGGGCCTGAAGCTTTCTTT.

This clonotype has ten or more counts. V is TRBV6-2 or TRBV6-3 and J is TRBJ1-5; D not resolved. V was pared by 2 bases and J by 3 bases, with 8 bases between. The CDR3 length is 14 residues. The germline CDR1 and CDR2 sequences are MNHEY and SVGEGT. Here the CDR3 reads CASSYGPYNQPQHF. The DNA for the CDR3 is TGTGCCAGCAGTTACGGACCTTACAATCAGCCCCAGCATTTT.

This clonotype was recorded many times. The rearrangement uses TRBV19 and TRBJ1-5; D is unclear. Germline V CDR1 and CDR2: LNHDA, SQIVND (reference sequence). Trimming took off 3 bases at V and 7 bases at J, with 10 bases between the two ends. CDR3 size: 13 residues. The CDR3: CASSMGYTQPQHF. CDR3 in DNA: TGTGCCAGTAGTATGGGTTACACGCAGCCCCAGCATTTT.

In DNA form, the CDR3 reads TGTGCCAGCAGCCAACGGGTGGCGGAGCCCGGGGAGCTGTTTTTT. Its protein product is CASSQRVAEPGELFF. This chain links TRBV3-1 with TRBJ2-2; D is unresolved. CDR1 is LGHDT and CDR2 is YNNKEL in the germline V gene (reference sequence). CDR3 length equals 15 residues. V shed 2 bases and J shed 6 bases, with 13 bases lying between them.

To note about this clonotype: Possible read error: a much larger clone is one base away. The CDR3 spells CASSVTSNQPQHF. The CDR3 nucleotides read TGTGCCAGCAGTGTTACGAGCAATCAGCCCCAGCATTTT. This rearrangement joins TRBV6-6 to TRBJ1-5; no definite D call. V lost 5 bases and J 1 base, leaving 6 bases between the germline ends. This CDR3 has 13 amino acids. CDR1 and CDR2 (germline): MNHNY, SVGAGI (reference sequence).

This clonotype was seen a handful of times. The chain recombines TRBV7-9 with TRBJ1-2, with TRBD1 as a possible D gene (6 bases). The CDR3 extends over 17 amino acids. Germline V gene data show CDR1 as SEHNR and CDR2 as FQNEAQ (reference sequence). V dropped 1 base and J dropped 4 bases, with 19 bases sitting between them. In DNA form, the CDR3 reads TGTGCCAGCAGCTTAGAATTGGGGGGGCGACCGATCTATGGCTACACCTTC. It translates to CASSLELGGRPIYGYTF.

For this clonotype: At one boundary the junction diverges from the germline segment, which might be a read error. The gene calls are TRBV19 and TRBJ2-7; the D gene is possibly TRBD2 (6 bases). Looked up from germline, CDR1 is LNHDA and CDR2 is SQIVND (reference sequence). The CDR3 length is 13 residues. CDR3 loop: CAISILTGDEQYF. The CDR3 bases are TGTGCCATTAGTATTCTAACGGGAGACGAGCAGTACTTC.

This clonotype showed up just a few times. This CDR3 reads CASSLARTSGITQETQYF. The DNA for the CDR3 is TGTGCCAGCAGCTTGGCTCGGACTAGCGGAATAACCCAAGAGACCCAGTACTTC. This chain uses TRBV3-1 with TRBJ2-5; the match to TRBD2 covers 10 bases. CDR3 size: 18 residues. CDR1 is LGHDT and CDR2 is YNNKEL in the germline V gene (reference sequence). V dropped 5 bases and J dropped 1; count of bases not matched to a gene: 13.

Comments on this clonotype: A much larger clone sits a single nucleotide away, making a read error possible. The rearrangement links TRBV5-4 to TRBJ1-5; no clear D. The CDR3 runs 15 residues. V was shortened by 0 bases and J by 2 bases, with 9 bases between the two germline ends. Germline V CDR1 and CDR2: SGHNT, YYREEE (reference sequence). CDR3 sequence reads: CASSLGPTGNQPQHF. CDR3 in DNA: TGTGCCAGCAGCTTGGGCCCTACGGGCAATCAGCCCCAGCATTTT.

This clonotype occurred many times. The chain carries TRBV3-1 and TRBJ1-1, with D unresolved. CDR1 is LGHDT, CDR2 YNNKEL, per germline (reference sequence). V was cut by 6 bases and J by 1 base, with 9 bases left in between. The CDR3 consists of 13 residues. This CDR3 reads CASSIGRNTEAFF. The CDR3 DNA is TGTGCCAGCAGTATAGGACGGAACACTGAAGCTTTCTTT.

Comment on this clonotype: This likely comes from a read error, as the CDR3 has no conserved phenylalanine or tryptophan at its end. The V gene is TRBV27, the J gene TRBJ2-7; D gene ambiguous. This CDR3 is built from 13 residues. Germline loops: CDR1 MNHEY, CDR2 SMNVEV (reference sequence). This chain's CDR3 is CASSLKSGYGQYL. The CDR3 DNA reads TGTGCCAGCAGTTTAAAGTCTGGCTACGGGCAGTACCTC.

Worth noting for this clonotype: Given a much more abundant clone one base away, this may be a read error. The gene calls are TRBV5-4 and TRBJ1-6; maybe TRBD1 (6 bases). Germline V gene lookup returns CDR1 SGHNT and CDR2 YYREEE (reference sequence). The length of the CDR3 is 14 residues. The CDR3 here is CVSSLQGYNSPLHF. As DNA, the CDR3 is TGTGTCAGCAGCTTGCAGGGGTATAATTCACCCCTCCACTTT.

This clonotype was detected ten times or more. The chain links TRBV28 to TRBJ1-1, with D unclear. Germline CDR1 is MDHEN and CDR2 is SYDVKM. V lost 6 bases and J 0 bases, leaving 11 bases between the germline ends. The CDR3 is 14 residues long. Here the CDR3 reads CASSLGSMNTEAFF. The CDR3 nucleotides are TGTGCCAGCAGCTTAGGGAGTATGAACACTGAAGCTTTCTTT.

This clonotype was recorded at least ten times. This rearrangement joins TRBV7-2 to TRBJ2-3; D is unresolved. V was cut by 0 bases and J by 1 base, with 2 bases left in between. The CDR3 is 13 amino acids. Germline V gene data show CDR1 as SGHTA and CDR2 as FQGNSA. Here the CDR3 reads CASSLARTDTQYF. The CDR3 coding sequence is TGTGCCAGCAGCTTAGCGCGCACAGATACGCAGTATTTT.